This TCR beta chain is drawn from a study of cytomegalovirus exposure and HLA in healthy donors. Whole-study findings and limits: In vitro confirmation showed a few CMV-associated chains to be CMV antigen specific. In an earlier analysis, in under 700 donors, most V segments appeared productive either ~87% or ~30% of the time. Being indistinguishable, some V segments were excluded, TRBV6-2 and TRBV6-3 among them.

The PCR made use of 60 Vbeta and 13 Jbeta primers. The data were produced by immunoSEQ multiplex PCR, yet TCRdb's version contains in-frame clones alone and is incomplete. The profile covers under 150,000 clones, with over 55% appearing a single time and about 8.3% taken by the ten largest. The CDR3 sequence is 15 residues long. V dropped 6 bases and J dropped 1 base, with 15 bases sitting between them. The germline gives CDR1 MNHEY, CDR2 SVGAGI. Donors were ostensibly healthy at sampling, although undocumented immune exposures were probable. About this clone: No antigen is known for it.

The sequence was obtained from a man aged 18 to 30 in good health and CMV-seropositive. The sequenced sample consisted of PBMCs. The J gene is TRBJ1-2, the V gene TRBV6-5, with a weak D call TRBD1 (6 bases). CDR3 sequence: CASRLLQGRNYGYTF. The DNA of the CDR3 is TGTGCCAGCAGACTCCTACAGGGCCGTAACTATGGCTACACCTTC.